What follows is one T cell receptor (beta chain) and its context. Its specificity is unknown. Trimming took off 4 bases at V and 2 bases at J, with 11 bases between the two ends. The CDR3 is made up of 14 amino acids. Germline assignment: CDR1 GTSNPN and CDR2 SVGIG (reference sequence). The PCR was carried out with 60 Vbeta primers and 13 Jbeta primers. Clones were read by immunoSEQ multiplex PCR, and TCRdb kept only the in-frame ones, dropping some. The sample consists of 100,000 to 150,000 clones, around 80% of them appearing once. These data are taken from a study of cytomegalovirus exposure and HLA in healthy donors. Study-wide results and limits: Another analysis was done later, and it associated around 15,000 TCR beta sequences with HLA alleles at 0.05 false discovery rate.

Sequenced: PBMCs. The TCR sequence derives from a female donor in good health and CMV-seronegative. The chain employs TRBV30 and TRBJ2-2, with D tentatively TRBD2 (6 bases). The CDR3 nucleotides read TGTGCCTGGAAATCTAGCGCTAACACCGGGGAGCTGTTTTTT. This translates into CAWKSSANTGELFF. Full variable domain (remainder filled in from reference TRBV30 and TRBJ2-2): SQTIHQWPATLVQPVGSPLSLECTVEGTSNPNLYWYRQAAGRGLQLLFYSVGIGQISSEVPQNLSASRPQDRQFILSSKKLLLSDSGFYLCAWKSSANTGELFFGEGSRLTVL.